Described below is a single T cell receptor beta chain sequence and its context. Its cognate antigen is unknown. Trimming at V came to 7 bases and at J to 8 bases, leaving 2 bases not matched to a gene. This CDR3 spans 11 amino acids. CDR1 is SEHNR, CDR2 FQNEAQ, per germline (reference sequence). The entry originates in a study of shared clonotypes between healthy human individuals. Sequenced by immunoSEQ multiplex PCR; TCRdb stores in-frame clones only, minus some. The sample contains around 980,000 clones, approximately 80% of which appear only once. Overall study results and limits: Generally, naive subsets (rather than memory subsets) showed larger estimated richness.

V and J are TRBV7-9 and TRBJ2-1; 7 bases line up with TRBD1. This receptor was taken from a man aged 18 to 29 in good health. Some clones in this sample may be carry-over from other donors' samples. The sample taken for sequencing was memory CD4+ T cells from PBMCs. Subset noted: CD45RA-negative fraction. For the CDR3, the DNA is TGTGCCAGCACACAGGGGTATGAGCAGTTCTTC. Translation: CASTQGYEQFF.